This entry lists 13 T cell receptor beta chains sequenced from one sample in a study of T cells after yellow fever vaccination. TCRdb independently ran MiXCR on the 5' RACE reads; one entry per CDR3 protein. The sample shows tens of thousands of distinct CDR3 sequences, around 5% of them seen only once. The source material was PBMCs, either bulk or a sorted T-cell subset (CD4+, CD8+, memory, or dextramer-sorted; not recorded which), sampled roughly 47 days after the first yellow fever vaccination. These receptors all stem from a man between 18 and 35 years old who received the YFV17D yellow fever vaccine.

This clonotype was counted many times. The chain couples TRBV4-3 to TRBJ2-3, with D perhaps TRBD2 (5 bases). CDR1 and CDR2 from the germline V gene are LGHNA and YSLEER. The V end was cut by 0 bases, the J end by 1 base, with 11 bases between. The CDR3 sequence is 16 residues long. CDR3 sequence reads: CASSQDWRLRTDTQYF. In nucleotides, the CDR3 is TGCGCCAGCAGCCAAGATTGGAGGTTACGCACAGATACGCAGTATTTT.

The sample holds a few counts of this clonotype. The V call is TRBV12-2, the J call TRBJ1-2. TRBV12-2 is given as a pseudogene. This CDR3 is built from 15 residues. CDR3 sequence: CASRLGTVFNYGYTF. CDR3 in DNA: TGTGCAAGTCGCTTAGGAACAGTATTTAACTATGGCTACACCTTC.

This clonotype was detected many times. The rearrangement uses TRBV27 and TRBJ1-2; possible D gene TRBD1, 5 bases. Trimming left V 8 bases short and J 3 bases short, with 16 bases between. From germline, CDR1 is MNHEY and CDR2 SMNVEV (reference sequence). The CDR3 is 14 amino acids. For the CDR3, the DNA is TGTGCCAGCCGATACGTCGGGACGGACTATGGCTACACCTTC. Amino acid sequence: CASRYVGTDYGYTF.

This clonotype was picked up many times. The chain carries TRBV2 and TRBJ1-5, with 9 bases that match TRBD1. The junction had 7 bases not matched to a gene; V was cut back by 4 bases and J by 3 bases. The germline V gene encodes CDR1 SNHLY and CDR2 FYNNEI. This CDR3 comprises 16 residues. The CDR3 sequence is CASSGGTGLYNQPQHF. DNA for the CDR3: TGTGCCAGCAGTGGGGGGACAGGGCTTTACAATCAGCCCCAGCATTTT.

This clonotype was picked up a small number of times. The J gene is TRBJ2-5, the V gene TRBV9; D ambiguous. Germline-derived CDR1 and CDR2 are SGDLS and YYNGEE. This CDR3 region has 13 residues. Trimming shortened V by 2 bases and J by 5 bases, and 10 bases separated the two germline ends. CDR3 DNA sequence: TGTGCCAGCAGCGTTCGAGTGGCGGAGACCCAGTACTTC. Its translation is CASSVRVAETQYF.

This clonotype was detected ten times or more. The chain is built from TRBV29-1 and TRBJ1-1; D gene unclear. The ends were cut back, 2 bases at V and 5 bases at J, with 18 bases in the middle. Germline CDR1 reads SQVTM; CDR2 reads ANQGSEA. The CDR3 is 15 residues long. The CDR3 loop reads CSVETTPGLRTEAFF. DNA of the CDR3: TGCAGCGTTGAAACCACCCCGGGGTTAAGGACTGAAGCTTTCTTT.

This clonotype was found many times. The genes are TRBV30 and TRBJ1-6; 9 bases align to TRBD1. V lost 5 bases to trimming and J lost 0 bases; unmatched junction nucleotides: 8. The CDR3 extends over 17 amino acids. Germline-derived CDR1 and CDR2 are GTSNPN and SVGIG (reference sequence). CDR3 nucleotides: TGTGCCTGGCTGGACAGGGGAGGATTCTCCTATAATTCACCCCTCCACTTT. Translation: CAWLDRGGFSYNSPLHF. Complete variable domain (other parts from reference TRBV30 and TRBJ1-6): SQTIHQWPATLVQPVGSPLSLECTVEGTSNPNLYWYRQAAGRGLQLLFYSVGIGQISSEVPQNLSASRPQDRQFILSSKKLLLSDSGFYLCAWLDRGGFSYNSPLHFGNGTRLTVT.

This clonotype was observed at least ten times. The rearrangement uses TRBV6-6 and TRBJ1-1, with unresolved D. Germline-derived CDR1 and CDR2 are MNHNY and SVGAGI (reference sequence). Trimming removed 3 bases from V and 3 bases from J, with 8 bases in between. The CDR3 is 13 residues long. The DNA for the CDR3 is TGTGCCAGCAGTTATGTGCCTGACACTGAAGCTTTCTTT. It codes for CASSYVPDTEAFF.

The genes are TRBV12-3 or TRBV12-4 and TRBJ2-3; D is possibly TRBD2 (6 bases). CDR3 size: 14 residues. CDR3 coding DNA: TGTACCTTCTGTTTGGGCGGGGTAGGGGATACGCAGTATTTT. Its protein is CTFCLGGVGDTQYF.

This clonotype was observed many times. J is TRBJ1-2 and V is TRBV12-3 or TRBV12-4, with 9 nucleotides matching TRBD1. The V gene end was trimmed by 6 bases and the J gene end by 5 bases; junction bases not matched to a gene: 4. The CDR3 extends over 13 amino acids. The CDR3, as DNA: TGTGCCAGCAGCCCCGGGACAGGGTATGGCTACACCTTC. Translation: CASSPGTGYGYTF.

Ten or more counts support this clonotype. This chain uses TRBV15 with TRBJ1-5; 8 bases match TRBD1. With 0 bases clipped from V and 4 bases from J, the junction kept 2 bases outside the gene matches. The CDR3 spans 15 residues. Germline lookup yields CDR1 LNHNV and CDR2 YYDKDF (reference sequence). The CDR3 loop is CATSRERQGNQPQHF. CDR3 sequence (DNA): TGTGCCACCAGCAGAGAAAGACAGGGGAATCAGCCCCAGCATTTT.

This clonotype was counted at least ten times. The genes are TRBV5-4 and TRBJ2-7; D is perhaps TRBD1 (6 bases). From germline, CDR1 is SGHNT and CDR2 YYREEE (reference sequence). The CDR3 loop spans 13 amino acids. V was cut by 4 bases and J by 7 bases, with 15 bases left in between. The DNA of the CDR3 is TGTGCCAGCAGCCAGTTCTCCGGGACAGAGCAGTACGTC. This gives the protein CASSQFSGTEQYV.

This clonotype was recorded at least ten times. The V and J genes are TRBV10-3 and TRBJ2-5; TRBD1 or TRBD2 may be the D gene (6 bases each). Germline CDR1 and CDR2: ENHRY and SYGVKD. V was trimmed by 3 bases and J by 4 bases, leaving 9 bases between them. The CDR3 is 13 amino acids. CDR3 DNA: TGTGCCATCAGTGACAGGGGAGGAGAGACCCAGTACTTC. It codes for CAISDRGGETQYF.